A single T cell receptor (beta chain) is shown here with its context. Its target is not known. The germline gives CDR1 MNHEY, CDR2 SMNVEV (reference sequence). The CDR3 contains 15 residues. Germline trimming cut 9 bases from V and 0 bases from J; bases unmatched to any gene: 8. TCRdb's table, derived via immunoSEQ multiplex PCR, lists solely in-frame clones and lacks some. The data hold under 250,000 clones, with over 75% observed a single time. The record originates from a study of cytomegalovirus exposure and HLA in healthy donors. Whole-study results and caveats: Listed as cytomegalovirus-associated were 150 or so TCR beta chains. Rarity characterized most TCR sequences, yet some public TCRs appeared in many donors. Later, an analysis found that TCR clusters from the first cohort tended to co-occur in the roughly 110 validation repertoires.

J is TRBJ2-1 and V is TRBV27; TRBD2 agrees at 7 bases. This receptor was taken from a woman between 18 and 30 years old in good health and CMV-seropositive. Sequenced sample: PBMCs. The CDR3 reads CASQSGTSSYNEQFF. The CDR3 nucleotides read TGTGCCAGTCAGAGCGGGACGAGCTCCTACAATGAGCAGTTCTTC.